The 8 T cell receptor beta chains presented below share a single source sample, sequenced in a study of low-dose radiotherapy and immunotherapy resistance in tumors. Time point specified: after trial treatment. The treatment was: LDRT plus nivolumab, ipilimumab, low-dose cyclophosphamide and aspirin (RACIN trial). TRAV- and TRBV-specific primers primed first-strand cDNA, covering alpha and beta chains. The authors ran around 22 PCR cycles to amplify TCRs with a constant-region primer and V-primer adapter. TCRdb reanalysed the reads using MiXCR and keeps one entry per CDR3 protein. The data hold under 35,000 distinct CDR3 sequences, with 49% observed a single time. Sequenced here: PBMCs, sampled after low-dose radiotherapy plus immunotherapy. These receptors all come from a male donor with gallbladder cancer.

The gene calls are TRBV20-1 and TRBJ1-5, with D unclear. V lost 5 bases and J 5 bases, leaving 13 bases between the germline ends. The CDR3 loop spans 13 amino acids. Germline CDR1 is DFQATT and CDR2 is SNEGSKA (reference sequence). CDR3 residues: CSAGRGRDQPQHF. The DNA of the CDR3 is TGCAGTGCTGGTCGGGGAAGGGATCAGCCCCAGCATTTT.

This sequence joins TRBV28 and TRBJ2-7; no definite D call. The CDR3 has 13 amino acids. Deletions cut 10 bases from V and 0 bases from J, with 13 bases between. The germline V gene has CDR1 MDHEN and CDR2 SYDVKM. The DNA of the CDR3 is TGTGCCACCAGCTTGGGCACCTCCTACGAGCAGTACTTC. Encoded protein: CATSLGTSYEQYF.

By share, this clonotype ranks as medium-sized. V gene TRBV28 combines with J gene TRBJ2-3; tentatively, D is TRBD1 or TRBD2 (5 bases each). CDR3 length: 15 amino acids. CDR1 and CDR2 (germline): MDHEN, SYDVKM. The V end lost 4 bases, the J end lost 0 bases, and 11 bases lay between the germline ends. Here the CDR3 DNA reads TGTGCCAGCAGTTGGGACGGATCCAGCACAGATACGCAGTATTTT. It specifies CASSWDGSSTDTQYF.

The V call is TRBV18, the J call TRBJ2-3; D is uncertain. With 0 bases removed from V and 4 bases from J, the gap between germline ends came to 8 bases. This CDR3 has 14 amino acids. Germline CDR1 KGHSH, CDR2 LQKENI. For the CDR3, the DNA is TGTGCCAGCTCACCACCGGGGTTGGCAGATACGCAGTATTTT. Amino acid sequence: CASSPPGLADTQYF.

At least ten counts were recorded for this clonotype. The J gene is TRBJ2-4, the V gene TRBV6-5, with 7 positions matching TRBD1. Germline values: CDR1 MNHEY, CDR2 SVGAGI. Trimming took 6 bases from V and 6 from J; bases not matched to a gene: 5. CDR3 size: 13 residues. CDR3 amino acids: CASSLGQRNIQYF. The CDR3, as DNA: TGTGCCAGCAGCCTGGGACAGAGAAACATTCAGTACTTC.

This chain joins TRBV14 and TRBJ2-4; D gene uncertain. Germline V gives CDR1 SGHDN, CDR2 FVKESK. The CDR3 is made up of 11 amino acids. The V end was cut by 1 base, the J end by 16 bases, with 11 bases between. CDR3 DNA: TGTGCCAGCAGCCAAGGGATCAGATTCTACTTC. Amino acids: CASSQGIRFYF.

The chain recombines TRBV3-1 with TRBJ1-6; D ambiguous. Deletions cut 5 bases from V and 9 bases from J, with 14 bases between. Germline assignment: CDR1 LGHDT and CDR2 YNNKEL (reference sequence). The CDR3 runs 14 residues. The CDR3 spells CASSEVPGPSPLHF. CDR3 nucleotide sequence: TGTGCCAGCAGCGAGGTGCCAGGACCTTCACCCCTCCACTTT.

This clonotype was recorded a few times. A far larger clone is only one base removed, so a read error is likely. The chain combines TRBV7-9 with TRBJ2-1, with D perhaps matching TRBD1 or TRBD2 (6 bases each). V lost 8 bases and J 10 bases, leaving 15 bases between the germline ends. This CDR3 has 12 amino acids. Germline V gene lookup returns CDR1 SEHNR and CDR2 FQNEAQ (reference sequence). CDR3 residues: CASHGGRDEQFF. CDR3 sequence (DNA): TGTGCCAGCCACGGGGGCCGGGACGAGCAGTTCTTC. Combining the CDR3 with reference TRBV7-9 and TRBJ2-1 gives the whole variable domain DTGVSQNPRHKITKRGQNVTFRCDPISEHNRLYWYRQTLGQGPEFLTYFQNEAQLEKSRLLSDRFSAERPKGSFSTLEIQRTEQGDSAMYLCASHGGRDEQFFGPGTRLTVL.